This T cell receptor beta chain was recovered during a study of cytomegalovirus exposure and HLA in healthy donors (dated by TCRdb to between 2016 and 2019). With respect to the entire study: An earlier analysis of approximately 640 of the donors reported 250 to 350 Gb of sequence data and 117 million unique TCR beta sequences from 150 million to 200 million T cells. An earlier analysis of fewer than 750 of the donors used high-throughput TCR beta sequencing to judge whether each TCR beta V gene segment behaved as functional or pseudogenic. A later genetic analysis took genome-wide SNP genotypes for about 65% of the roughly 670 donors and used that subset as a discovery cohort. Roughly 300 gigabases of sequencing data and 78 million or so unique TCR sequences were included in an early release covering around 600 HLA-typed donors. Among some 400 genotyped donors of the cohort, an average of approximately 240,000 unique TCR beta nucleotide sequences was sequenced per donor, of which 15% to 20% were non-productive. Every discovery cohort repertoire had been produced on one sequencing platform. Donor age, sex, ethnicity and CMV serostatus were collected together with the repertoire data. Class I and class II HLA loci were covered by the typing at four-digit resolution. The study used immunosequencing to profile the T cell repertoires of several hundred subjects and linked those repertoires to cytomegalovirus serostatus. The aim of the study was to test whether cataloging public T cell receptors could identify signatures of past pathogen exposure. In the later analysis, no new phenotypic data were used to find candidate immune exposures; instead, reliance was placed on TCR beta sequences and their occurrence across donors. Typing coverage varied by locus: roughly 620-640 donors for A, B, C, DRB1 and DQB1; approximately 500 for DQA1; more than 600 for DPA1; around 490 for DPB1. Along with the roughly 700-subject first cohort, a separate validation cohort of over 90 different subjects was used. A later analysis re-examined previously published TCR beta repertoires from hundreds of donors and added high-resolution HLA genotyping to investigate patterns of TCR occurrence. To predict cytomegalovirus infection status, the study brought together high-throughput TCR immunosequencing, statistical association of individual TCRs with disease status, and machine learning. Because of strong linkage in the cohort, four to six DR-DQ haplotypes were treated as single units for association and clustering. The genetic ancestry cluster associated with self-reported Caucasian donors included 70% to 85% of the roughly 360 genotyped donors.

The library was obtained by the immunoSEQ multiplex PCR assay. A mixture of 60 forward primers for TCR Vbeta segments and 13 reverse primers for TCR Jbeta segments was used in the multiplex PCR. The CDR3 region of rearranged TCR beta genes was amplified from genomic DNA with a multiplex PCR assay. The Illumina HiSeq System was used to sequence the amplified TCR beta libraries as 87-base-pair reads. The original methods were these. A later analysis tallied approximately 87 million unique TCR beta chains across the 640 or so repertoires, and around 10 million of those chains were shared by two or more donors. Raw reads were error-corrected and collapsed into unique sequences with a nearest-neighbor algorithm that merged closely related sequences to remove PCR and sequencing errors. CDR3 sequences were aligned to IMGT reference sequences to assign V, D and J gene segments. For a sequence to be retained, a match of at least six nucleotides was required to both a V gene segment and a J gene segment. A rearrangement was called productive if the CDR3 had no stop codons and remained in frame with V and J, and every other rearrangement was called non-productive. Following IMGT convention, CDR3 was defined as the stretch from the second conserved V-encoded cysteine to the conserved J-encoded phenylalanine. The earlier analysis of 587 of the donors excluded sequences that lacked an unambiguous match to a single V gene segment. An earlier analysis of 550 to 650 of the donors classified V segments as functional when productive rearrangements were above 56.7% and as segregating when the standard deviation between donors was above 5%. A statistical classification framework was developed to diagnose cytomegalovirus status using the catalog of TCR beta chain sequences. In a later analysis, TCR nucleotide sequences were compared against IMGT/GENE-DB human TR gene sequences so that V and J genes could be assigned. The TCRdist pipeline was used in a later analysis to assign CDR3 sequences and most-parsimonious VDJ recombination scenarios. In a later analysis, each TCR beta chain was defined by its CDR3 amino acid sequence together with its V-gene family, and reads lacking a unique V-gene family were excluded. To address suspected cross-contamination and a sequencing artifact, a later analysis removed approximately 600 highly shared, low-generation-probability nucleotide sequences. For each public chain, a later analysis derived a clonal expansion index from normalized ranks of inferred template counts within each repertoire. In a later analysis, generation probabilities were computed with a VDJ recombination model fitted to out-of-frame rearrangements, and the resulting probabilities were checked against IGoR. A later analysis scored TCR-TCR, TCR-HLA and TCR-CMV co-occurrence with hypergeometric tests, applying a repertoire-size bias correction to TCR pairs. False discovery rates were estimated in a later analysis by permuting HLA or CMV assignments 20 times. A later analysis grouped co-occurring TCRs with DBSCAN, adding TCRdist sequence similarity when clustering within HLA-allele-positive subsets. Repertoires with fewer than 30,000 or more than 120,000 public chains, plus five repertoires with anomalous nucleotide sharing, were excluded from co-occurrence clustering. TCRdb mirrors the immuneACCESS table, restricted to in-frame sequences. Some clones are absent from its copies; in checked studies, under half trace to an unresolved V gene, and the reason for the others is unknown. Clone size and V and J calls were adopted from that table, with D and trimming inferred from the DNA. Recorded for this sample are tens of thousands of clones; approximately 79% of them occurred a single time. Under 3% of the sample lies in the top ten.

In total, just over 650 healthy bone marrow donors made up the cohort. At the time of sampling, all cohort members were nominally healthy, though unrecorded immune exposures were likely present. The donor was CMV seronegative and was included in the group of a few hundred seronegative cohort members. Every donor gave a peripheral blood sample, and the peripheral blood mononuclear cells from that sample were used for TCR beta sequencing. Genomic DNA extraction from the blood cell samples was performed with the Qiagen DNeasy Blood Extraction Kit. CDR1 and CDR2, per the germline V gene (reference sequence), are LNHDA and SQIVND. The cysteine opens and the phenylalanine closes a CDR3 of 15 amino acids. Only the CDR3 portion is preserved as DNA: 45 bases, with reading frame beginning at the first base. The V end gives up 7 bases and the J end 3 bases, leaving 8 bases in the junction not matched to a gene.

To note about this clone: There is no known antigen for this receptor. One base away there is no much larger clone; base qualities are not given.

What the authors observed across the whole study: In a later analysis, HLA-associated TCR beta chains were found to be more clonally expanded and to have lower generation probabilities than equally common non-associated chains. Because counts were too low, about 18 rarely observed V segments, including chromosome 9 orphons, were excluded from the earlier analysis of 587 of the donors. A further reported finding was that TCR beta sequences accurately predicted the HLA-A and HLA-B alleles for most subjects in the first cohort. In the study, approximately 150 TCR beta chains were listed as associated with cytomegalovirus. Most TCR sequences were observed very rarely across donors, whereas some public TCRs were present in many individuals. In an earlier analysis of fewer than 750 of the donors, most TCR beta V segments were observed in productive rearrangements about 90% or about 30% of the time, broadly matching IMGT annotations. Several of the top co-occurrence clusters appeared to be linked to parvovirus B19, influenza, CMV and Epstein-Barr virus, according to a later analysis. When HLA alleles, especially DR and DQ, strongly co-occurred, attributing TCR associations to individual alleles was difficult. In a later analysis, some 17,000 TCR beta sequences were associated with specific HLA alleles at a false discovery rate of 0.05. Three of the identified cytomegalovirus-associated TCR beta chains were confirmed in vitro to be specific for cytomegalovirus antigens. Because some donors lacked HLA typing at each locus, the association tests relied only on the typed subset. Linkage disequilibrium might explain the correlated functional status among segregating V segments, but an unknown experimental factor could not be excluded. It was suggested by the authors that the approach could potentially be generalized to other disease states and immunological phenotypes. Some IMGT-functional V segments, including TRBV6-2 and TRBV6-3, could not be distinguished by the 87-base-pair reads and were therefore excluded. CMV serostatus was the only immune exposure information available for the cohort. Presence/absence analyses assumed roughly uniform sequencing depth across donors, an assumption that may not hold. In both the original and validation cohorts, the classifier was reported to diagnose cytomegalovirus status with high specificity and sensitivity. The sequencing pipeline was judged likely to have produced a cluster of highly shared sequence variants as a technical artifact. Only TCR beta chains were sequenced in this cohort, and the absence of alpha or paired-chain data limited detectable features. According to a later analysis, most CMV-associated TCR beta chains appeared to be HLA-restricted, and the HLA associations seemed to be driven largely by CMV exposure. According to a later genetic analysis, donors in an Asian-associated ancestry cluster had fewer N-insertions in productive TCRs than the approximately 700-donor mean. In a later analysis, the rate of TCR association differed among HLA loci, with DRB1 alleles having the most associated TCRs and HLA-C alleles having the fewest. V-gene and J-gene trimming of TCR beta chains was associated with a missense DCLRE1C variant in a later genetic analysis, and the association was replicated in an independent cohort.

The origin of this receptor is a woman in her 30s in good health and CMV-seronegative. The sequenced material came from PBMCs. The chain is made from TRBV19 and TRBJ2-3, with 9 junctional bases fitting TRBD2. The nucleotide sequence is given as TGTGCCAGTAAAGGGTATAGCGGGAGTACAGATACGCAGTATTTT. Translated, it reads CASKGYSGSTDTQYF.